The 20 T cell receptor beta chains below were found in one sample sequenced in a study of cytomegalovirus exposure and HLA in healthy donors. The PCR was carried out with 60 Vbeta primers and 13 Jbeta primers. Clones were sequenced by immunoSEQ multiplex PCR, and TCRdb holds only the in-frame ones, with some missing. The data contain roughly 180,000 clones, approximately 81% of them singletons. Sequences were obtained from PBMCs. These receptors were collected from a man aged 30 to 45 in good health and CMV-seronegative.

A remark on this clone: Germline is not matched at one junction end, which may reflect a read error. The sample has other DNA sequences that encode this CDR3 too. The gene calls are TRBV6-5 and TRBJ2-7; TRBD2 matches 14 bases. CDR3 length: 15 residues. CDR1 and CDR2 (germline): MNHEY, SVGAGI. The DNA for the CDR3 is TGTGCCAGCAGTGGGACTAGCGGGGGAACCTACGAACAGTACTTC. Its protein product is CASSGTSGGTYEQYF.

The chain joins TRBV11-3 to TRBJ2-7; D unclear. Germline-derived CDR1 and CDR2 are SGHNT and YENEEA. V was clipped by 1 base and J by 3 bases, with 10 bases between them. CDR3 length: 14 residues. DNA for the CDR3: TGTGCCAGCAGCTTAGGGGCGAAGTACTACGAGCAGTACTTC. Residues: CASSLGAKYYEQYF.

V and J are TRBV9 and TRBJ1-3; maybe TRBD1 (5 bases). This CDR3 comprises 16 residues. V was cut by 0 bases and J by 3 bases, with 13 bases left in between. Looked up from germline, CDR1 is SGDLS and CDR2 is YYNGEE. The CDR3 DNA is TGTGCCAGCAGCGTAGAAGCTGGGGCAGTTGGAAACACCATATATTTT. Translated: CASSVEAGAVGNTIYF.

The chain employs TRBV6-5 and TRBJ1-4; TRBD1 agrees at 8 bases. The V segment lost 0 bases and the J segment 3 bases; nucleotides outside the gene matches: 0. Germline V gene sequence: CDR1 MNHEY, CDR2 SVGAGI. The CDR3 consists of 15 residues. This CDR3 reads CASSYSGQANEKLFF. The CDR3 DNA reads TGTGCCAGCAGTTACTCGGGACAGGCTAATGAAAAACTGTTTTTT.

The sample holds a few counts of this clone. V and J are TRBV5-1 and TRBJ2-2, with D unclear. The V and J ends lost 0 bases and 0 bases respectively, with 9 bases between them. CDR3 size: 16 residues. Germline assignment: CDR1 SGHRS and CDR2 YFSETQ. The DNA of the CDR3 is TGCGCCAGCAGCTTGGGTTCGACTTCGAACACCGGGGAGCTGTTTTTT. This codes for CASSLGSTSNTGELFF.

The gene calls are TRBV19 and TRBJ2-2, with 12 positions matching TRBD2. The CDR3 consists of 15 residues. J lost 7 bases, V lost 7 bases, and 7 bases had no gene match. Looked up from germline, CDR1 is LNHDA and CDR2 is SQIVND (reference sequence). Written as DNA, the CDR3 is TGTGCCAGTACCAAAGGGACTAGCGGGTTCGGGGAGCTGTTTTTT. Its translation: CASTKGTSGFGELFF.

V is TRBV11-2 and J is TRBJ1-2; unclear D gene. V shed 0 bases and J shed 4 bases, with 24 bases lying between them. CDR3 length: 19 residues. Germline V gene data show CDR1 as SGHAT and CDR2 as FQNNGV. The CDR3: CASSLDRGRREVAGYGYTF. For the CDR3, the DNA is TGTGCCAGCAGCTTAGATCGGGGAAGGAGGGAGGTGGCAGGCTATGGCTACACCTTC.

This clone was counted between two and nine times. J is TRBJ1-1 and V is TRBV4-1; a possible D gene is TRBD1 (5 bases). Trimming stripped 1 base from V and 10 bases from J, with 13 bases between. CDR3 length equals 13 residues. In germline, CDR1 is MGHRA, CDR2 YSYEKL. The CDR3, as DNA: TGCGCCAGCAGCCAAGGAACCACAGGAAGAGCTTTCTTT. This translates into CASSQGTTGRAFF.

This chain joins TRBV29-1 and TRBJ1-2, with TRBD1 matching 8 bases. CDR1 and CDR2 from the germline V gene are SQVTM and ANQGSEA. The CDR3 consists of 12 residues. V lost 6 bases to trimming and J lost 3 bases; unmatched junction nucleotides: 3. CDR3 in DNA: TGCAGCGTGCCGACAGGGGACTATGGCTACACCTTC. The encoded protein is CSVPTGDYGYTF.

The genes are TRBV14 and TRBJ1-2; D is perhaps TRBD1 (6 bases). Trimming took off 1 base at V and 4 bases at J, with 16 bases between the two ends. Per germline, CDR1 SGHDN and CDR2 FVKESK. The CDR3 is made up of 16 amino acids. The CDR3, as DNA: TGTGCCAGCAGCCAAGCGGTAGGAGACAGGAGCTATGGCTACACCTTC. Translation gives CASSQAVGDRSYGYTF. Filled out from reference TRBV14 and TRBJ1-2, the complete variable domain reads EAGVTQFPSHSVIEKGQTVTLRCDPISGHDNLYWYRRVMGKEIKFLLHFVKESKQDESGMPNNRFLAERTGGTYSTLKVQPAELEDSGVYFCASSQAVGDRSYGYTFGSGTRLTVV.

The chain links TRBV13 to TRBJ2-7; 7 bases fit TRBD2. The trim removed 1 base at V and 3 bases at J, leaving 12 bases unmatched. The CDR3 runs to 17 residues. Germline CDR1 and CDR2: PRHDT and FYEKMQ (reference sequence). In DNA form, the CDR3 reads TGTGCCAGCAGCTTAGCCCCCTTCGGCGGGGGTAGCTACGAGCAGTACTTC. This translates into CASSLAPFGGGSYEQYF.

This clone was seen once. The chain joins TRBV5-1 to TRBJ2-5; D unclear. Germline V lookup: CDR1 SGHRS, CDR2 YFSETQ. The CDR3 is made up of 12 amino acids. Trimming removed 4 bases from V and 3 bases from J, with 7 bases in between. The CDR3 region is CASSNSKETQYF. The CDR3 nucleotides are TGCGCCAGCAGCAACTCGAAAGAGACCCAGTACTTC.

This clone was seen once. The rearrangement joins TRBV7-2 to TRBJ2-7; 7 bases are shared with TRBD2. Trimming cost V 3 bases and J 6 bases; bases outside gene matches: 8. CDR3 length: 14 amino acids. The germline V gene encodes CDR1 SGHTA and CDR2 FQGNSA. The CDR3 loop reads CASSFQAGDSEQYF. In DNA, the CDR3 is TGTGCCAGCAGCTTCCAGGCGGGAGATTCCGAGCAGTACTTC.

The V call is TRBV4-2, the J call TRBJ2-5; 7 bases are a match to TRBD1. TRBJ2-7 matches the DNA end more closely, so the J call is doubtful. The CDR3 loop spans 18 amino acids. The germline V gene encodes CDR1 LGHNA and CDR2 YNFKEQ. The CDR3, as DNA: TGTGCCAGCAGCCAAGACGGGACCGACAGGGAATGGGGTTACGAGCAGTACTTC. It specifies CASSQDGTDREWGYEQYF.

This chain joins TRBV11-2 and TRBJ2-3; 12 bases agree with TRBD2. Germline lookup yields CDR1 SGHAT and CDR2 FQNNGV. V shed 1 base and J 3 bases; nucleotides not matched to a gene: 2. This CDR3 has 16 residues. The CDR3 sequence is CASSLGLAGGTDTQYF. DNA of the CDR3: TGTGCCAGCAGCTTAGGCCTAGCGGGGGGGACAGATACGCAGTATTTT. The full variable domain, with the rest looked up from reference TRBV11-2 and TRBJ2-3, is EAGVAQSPRYKIIEKRQSVAFWCNPISGHATLYWYQQILGQGPKLLIQFQNNGVVDDSQLPKDRFSAERLKGVDSTLKIQPAKLEDSAVYLCASSLGLAGGTDTQYFGPGTRLTVL.

The chain uses TRBV11-3 and TRBJ1-4; D not resolved. This CDR3 spans 13 amino acids. V shed 1 base and J shed 8 bases, with 8 bases lying between them. Germline-derived CDR1 and CDR2 are SGHNT and YENEEA. CDR3: CASSLGPEEKLFF. The CDR3 coding sequence is TGTGCCAGCAGCTTAGGTCCAGAAGAAAAACTGTTTTTT.

The CDR3: CASSLAGGTGRTDTQYF. As DNA, the CDR3 is TGCGCCAGCAGCCTTGCGGGGGGCACCGGACGCACAGATACGCAGTATTTT. V gene TRBV5-1 combines with J gene TRBJ2-3; TRBD2 agrees at 8 bases. The CDR3 is 17 residues long. Per germline, CDR1 SGHRS and CDR2 YFSETQ. J lost 1 base, V lost 4 bases, and 11 bases had no gene match.

The rearrangement joins TRBV5-4 to TRBJ2-4; no clear D gene. CDR1 is SGHNT, CDR2 YYREEE, per germline (reference sequence). The CDR3 spans 15 residues. V lost 4 bases, J lost 7 bases, and 18 bases lay in between. The CDR3 region is CASSHITMGRNIQYF. For the CDR3, the DNA is TGTGCCAGCAGCCATATCACTATGGGTAGGAACATTCAGTACTTC. Variable domain in full (rest from reference TRBV5-4 and TRBJ2-4): ETGVTQSPTHLIKTRGQQVTLRCSSQSGHNTVSWYQQALGQGPQFIFQYYREEENGRGNFPPRFSGLQFPNYSSELNVNALELDDSALYLCASSHITMGRNIQYFGAGTRLSVL.

The rearrangement uses TRBV4-1 and TRBJ1-5; a weak D match, TRBD1 (5 bases). The CDR3 extends over 14 amino acids. In germline, CDR1 is MGHRA, CDR2 YSYEKL. Trimming took 6 bases from V and 4 from J, leaving 13 bases between them. The CDR3, as DNA: TGCGCCAGCAGTCTGACAGTTGGAAATCAGCCCCAGCATTTT. Amino acids: CASSLTVGNQPQHF.

The V and J genes are TRBV2 and TRBJ2-7; the match to TRBD1 covers 12 bases. This CDR3 has 14 amino acids. Germline V gives CDR1 SNHLY, CDR2 FYNNEI. Trimming took 10 bases from V and 4 from J; bases not matched to a gene: 8. CDR3 sequence (DNA): TGTGCCACAACTCGGGACAGGGGGCCTTACGAGCAGTACTTC. This gives the protein CATTRDRGPYEQYF. Looking up the rest from reference TRBV2 and TRBJ2-7 gives the full variable domain: EPEVTQTPSHQVTQMGQEVILRCVPISNHLYFYWYRQILGQKVEFLVSFYNNEISEKSEIFDDQFSVERPDGSNFTLKIRSTKLEDSAMYFCATTRDRGPYEQYFGPGTRLTVT.